Below are 12 T cell receptor beta chains sequenced from a single sample in a study of response to subunit inactivated influenza vaccine. From the RT-PCR reads, TCRdb called clonotypes with MiXCR, one entry per CDR3 protein. This table has a few hundred thousand distinct CDR3 sequences, 22% appearing once. The material was PBMCs from blood, obtained approximately 20 months after vaccination. The receptors stem from a man aged 50-75 years who received an inactivated influenza vaccine.

V usage is TRBV7-2 and J usage is TRBJ2-5; 9 positions agree with TRBD1. Germline V lookup: CDR1 SGHTA, CDR2 FQGNSA. This CDR3 is 15 amino acids long. V shed 5 bases, J shed 3 bases, and the junction held 7 bases outside the gene matches. The CDR3 nucleotides are TGTGCCAGCAGCCGATACCGGGACAGGGAAGAGACCCAGTACTTC. It encodes CASSRYRDREETQYF.

Only a few counts were recorded for this clonotype. The chain carries TRBV27 and TRBJ2-3; TRBD2 might be the D (7 bases). Germline V gene lookup returns CDR1 MNHEY and CDR2 SMNVEV (reference sequence). This CDR3 is 14 amino acids long. V lost 4 bases, J lost 6 bases, and 14 bases lay in between. The CDR3 nucleotides read TGTGCCAGCAGTTCCGCGGGGGCCTCGGATACGCAGTATTTT. Protein sequence: CASSSAGASDTQYF.

This chain connects TRBV15 to TRBJ2-3; D is unclear. The V end was cut by 0 bases, the J end by 0 bases, with 1 base between. Germline-derived CDR1 and CDR2 are LNHNV and YYDKDF (reference sequence). The CDR3 loop spans 13 amino acids. The chain's CDR3 is CATSRDSTDTQYF. The CDR3 coding sequence is TGTGCCACCAGCAGAGACAGCACAGATACGCAGTATTTT.

There are a few counts of this clonotype. The chain has TRBV4-2 and TRBJ1-2; 9 nucleotides line up with TRBD1. The junction had 15 bases not matched to a gene; V was cut back by 4 bases and J by 6 bases. Germline V CDR1 and CDR2: LGHNA, YNFKEQ. The CDR3 contains 17 residues. In nucleotides, the CDR3 is TGTGCCAGCAGCCCTGGAGGACAGGGGTTCCTCTATGATGGCTACACCTTC. Amino acids: CASSPGGQGFLYDGYTF.

The rearrangement links TRBV7-9 to TRBJ2-5; D is unclear. The CDR3 length is 14 residues. V lost 1 base to trimming and J lost 2 bases, with 8 bases between them. Germline-derived CDR1 and CDR2 are SEHNR and FQNEAQ (reference sequence). CDR3 coding DNA: TGTGCCAGCAGCTTAGTGTTAGGACAAGAGACCCAGTACTTC. It specifies CASSLVLGQETQYF. The full variable domain, in which reference TRBV7-9 and TRBJ2-5 provide the parts outside the CDR3, is DTGVSQNPRHKITKRGQNVTFRCDPISEHNRLYWYRQTLGQGPEFLTYFQNEAQLEKSRLLSDRFSAERPKGSFSTLEIQRTEQGDSAMYLCASSLVLGQETQYFGPGTRLLVL.

This clonotype occurred many times. The gene calls are TRBV28 and TRBJ1-3; 7 bases agree with TRBD1. J was trimmed by 9 bases and V by 6 bases; bases with no gene match: 8. The CDR3 loop spans 13 amino acids. Germline V lookup: CDR1 MDHEN, CDR2 SYDVKM. The CDR3, as DNA: TGTGCCAGCAGCCGACAGGGTGGGAGCACCATATATTTT. This codes for CASSRQGGSTIYF.

This clonotype has a count of ten or more. V is TRBV3-1 and J is TRBJ2-1, with 9 bases matching TRBD2. The germline CDR1 and CDR2 sequences are LGHDT and YNNKEL (reference sequence). The V segment lost 3 bases and the J segment 4 bases; nucleotides outside the gene matches: 4. CDR3 size: 15 residues. This chain's CDR3 is CASSHSGGGYNEQFF. CDR3 DNA: TGTGCCAGCAGCCATAGCGGGGGAGGGTACAATGAGCAGTTCTTC.

V is TRBV7-9 and J is TRBJ2-4; 9 bases match TRBD1. V lost 4 bases and J lost 5; bases outside the gene matches: 3. Germline loops: CDR1 SEHNR, CDR2 FQNEAQ (reference sequence). This CDR3 region has 14 residues. This CDR3 is CASSSRTGENIQYF. The CDR3 nucleotides read TGTGCCAGCAGCTCAAGGACAGGGGAAAACATTCAGTACTTC.

The rearrangement links TRBV3-1 to TRBJ2-1; 10 bases line up with TRBD2. V lost 2 bases to trimming and J lost 7 bases; unmatched junction nucleotides: 8. Germline assignment: CDR1 LGHDT and CDR2 YNNKEL (reference sequence). The CDR3 is 16 residues long. CDR3 sequence: CASSQKLAGSLNEQFF. The CDR3 DNA reads TGTGCCAGCAGCCAAAAACTAGCGGGGTCCCTAAATGAGCAGTTCTTC.

This clonotype has only a few counts. The chain uses TRBV29-1 and TRBJ1-1; TRBD1 might be the D (5 bases). The CDR3 covers 11 residues. From germline, CDR1 is SQVTM and CDR2 ANQGSEA. The CDR3 region has the DNA TGCCACGGAGGGACGAACACTGAAGCTTTCTTT. It codes for CHGGTNTEAFF.

This clonotype was seen only a few times. V is TRBV7-9 and J is TRBJ2-5; 7 bases agree with TRBD2. V lost 0 bases, J lost 3 bases, and 7 bases stayed unmatched. The CDR3 spans 16 residues. The germline V gene has CDR1 SEHNR and CDR2 FQNEAQ (reference sequence). The CDR3 sequence is CASSLAGAGVKETQYF. In nucleotides, the CDR3 is TGTGCCAGCAGCTTAGCTGGGGCGGGGGTTAAAGAGACCCAGTACTTC.

This clonotype appeared a few times. V gene TRBV29-1 combines with J gene TRBJ2-3, with 8 bases fitting TRBD1. Germline-derived CDR1 and CDR2 are SQVTM and ANQGSEA. V shed 3 bases and J 2 bases; nucleotides not matched to a gene: 4. The CDR3 contains 14 residues. In DNA, the CDR3 is TGCAGCGTTGAGGAGGGACAGGCCACAGATACGCAGTATTTT. Translated, it gives CSVEEGQATDTQYF.